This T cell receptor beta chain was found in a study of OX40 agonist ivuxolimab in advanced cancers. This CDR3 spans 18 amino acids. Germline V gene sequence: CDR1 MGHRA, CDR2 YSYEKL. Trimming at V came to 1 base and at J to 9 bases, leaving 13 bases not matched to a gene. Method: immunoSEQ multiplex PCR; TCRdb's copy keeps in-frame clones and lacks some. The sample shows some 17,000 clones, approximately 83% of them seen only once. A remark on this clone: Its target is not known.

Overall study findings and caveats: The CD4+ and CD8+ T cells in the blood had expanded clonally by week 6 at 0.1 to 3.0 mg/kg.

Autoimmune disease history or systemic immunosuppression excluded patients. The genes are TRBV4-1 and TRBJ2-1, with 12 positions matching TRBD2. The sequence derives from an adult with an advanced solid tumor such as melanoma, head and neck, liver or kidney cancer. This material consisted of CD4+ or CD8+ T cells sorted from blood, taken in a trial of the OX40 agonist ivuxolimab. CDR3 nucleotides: TGCGCCAGCAGCCAAGGGCTGCTAGCGGGGGGGCCATTAGGTGAGCAGTTCTTC. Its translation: CASSQGLLAGGPLGEQFF.